This entry lists 8 T cell receptor beta chains sequenced from one sample in a study of CD8+ T cells in alopecia areata. The sequencing template was cDNA reverse transcribed from extracted RNA. Assay used: immunoSEQ multiplex PCR; TCRdb lists only in-frame clones, some missing. The sample consists of about 120,000 clones, roughly 50% of them appearing once. Described treatment: oral pan-JAK inhibitor, 5-10 mg twice daily. The specimen was CD8+ T cells sorted from blood, collected at week 24, from a patient treated with tofacitinib. The source is a human donor with alopecia areata.

This chain uses TRBV2 with TRBJ2-7; possibly TRBD1 for D (5 bases). Trimming shortened V by 2 bases and J by 4 bases, and 15 bases separated the two germline ends. The length of the CDR3 is 15 residues. Per germline, CDR1 SNHLY and CDR2 FYNNEI. The CDR3 coding sequence is TGTGCCAGCAGTGAATGGCAGGGCGTCGGTTACGAGCAGTACTTC. This codes for CASSEWQGVGYEQYF. Full variable domain (remainder filled in from reference TRBV2 and TRBJ2-7): EPEVTQTPSHQVTQMGQEVILRCVPISNHLYFYWYRQILGQKVEFLVSFYNNEISEKSEIFDDQFSVERPDGSNFTLKIRSTKLEDSAMYFCASSEWQGVGYEQYFGPGTRLTVT.

This rearrangement joins TRBV13 to TRBJ1-2; a possible D gene is TRBD1 (6 bases). The CDR3 runs to 15 residues. The ends were cut back, 4 bases at V and 5 bases at J, with 17 bases in the middle. Germline V gene data show CDR1 as PRHDT and CDR2 as FYEKMQ (reference sequence). The CDR3 reads CASSYEQGLGYGYTF. CDR3 coding DNA: TGTGCCAGCAGCTACGAACAGGGACTAGGTTATGGCTACACCTTC.

This clone was seen repeatedly, ten times or more. The rearrangement joins TRBV9 to TRBJ2-3, with D possibly TRBD2 on 6 matching bases. This CDR3 contains 16 residues. CDR1 and CDR2 (germline): SGDLS, YYNGEE. V gave up 2 bases and J gave up 1 base, with 14 bases separating them. DNA of the CDR3: TGTGCCAGCAGCGTTGCCAGGCGGGGCGGCACAGATACGCAGTATTTT. Encoded protein: CASSVARRGGTDTQYF.

This clone was detected once. This rearrangement joins TRBV29-1 to TRBJ1-1; D may be TRBD1 (5 bases). This CDR3 is built from 15 residues. V was cut by 7 bases and J by 6 bases, with 24 bases left in between. The germline gives CDR1 SQVTM, CDR2 ANQGSEA. The CDR3: CSAPGRNGLGAEAFF. For the CDR3, the DNA is TGCAGCGCCCCAGGGAGGAACGGGTTAGGGGCTGAAGCTTTCTTT.

The chain couples TRBV7-3 to TRBJ2-3; possibly TRBD2 for D (6 bases). V gave up 7 bases and J gave up 1 base, with 12 bases separating them. This CDR3 spans 14 amino acids. CDR1 is SGHTA, CDR2 FQGTGA, per germline. CDR3 in amino acids: CASKEGSGTDTQYF. In DNA form, the CDR3 reads TGTGCCAGCAAGGAGGGATCGGGCACAGATACGCAGTATTTT. Complete variable domain (other parts from reference TRBV7-3 and TRBJ2-3): GAGVSQTPSNKVTEKGKYVELRCDPISGHTALYWYRQSLGQGPEFLIYFQGTGAADDSGLPNDRFFAVRPEGSVSTLKIQRTERGDSAVYLCASKEGSGTDTQYFGPGTRLTVL.

This clone was counted a single time. The rearrangement joins TRBV7-9 to TRBJ2-1; the match to TRBD2 covers 11 bases. The CDR3 extends over 17 amino acids. V shed 1 base and J 5 bases; nucleotides not matched to a gene: 7. Germline V lookup: CDR1 SEHNR, CDR2 FQNEAQ (reference sequence). CDR3 coding DNA: TGTGCCAGCAGCTTAGAGGCTAGCGGGGGGACGAACAATGAGCAGTTCTTC. The encoded protein is CASSLEASGGTNNEQFF.

The chain employs TRBV4-1 and TRBJ1-2; 9 bases agree with TRBD1. From germline, CDR1 is MGHRA and CDR2 YSYEKL. V gave up 4 bases and J gave up 0 bases; unmatched junction bases: 3. This CDR3 has 15 residues. CDR3 in amino acids: CASSLTGGTNYGYTF. The CDR3 DNA reads as TGCGCCAGCAGCCTTACAGGGGGCACTAACTATGGCTACACCTTC.

This clone was observed a few times. The rearrangement uses TRBV29-1 and TRBJ2-7; 8 bases align to TRBD2. V lost 1 base and J lost 6; bases outside the gene matches: 14. Germline values: CDR1 SQVTM, CDR2 ANQGSEA. The CDR3 covers 16 residues. The CDR3 DNA reads as TGCAGCGTTGAAGTTTCCGGGGGGGCCGGTCTGAGCGAGCAGTACTTC. It translates to CSVEVSGGAGLSEQYF.